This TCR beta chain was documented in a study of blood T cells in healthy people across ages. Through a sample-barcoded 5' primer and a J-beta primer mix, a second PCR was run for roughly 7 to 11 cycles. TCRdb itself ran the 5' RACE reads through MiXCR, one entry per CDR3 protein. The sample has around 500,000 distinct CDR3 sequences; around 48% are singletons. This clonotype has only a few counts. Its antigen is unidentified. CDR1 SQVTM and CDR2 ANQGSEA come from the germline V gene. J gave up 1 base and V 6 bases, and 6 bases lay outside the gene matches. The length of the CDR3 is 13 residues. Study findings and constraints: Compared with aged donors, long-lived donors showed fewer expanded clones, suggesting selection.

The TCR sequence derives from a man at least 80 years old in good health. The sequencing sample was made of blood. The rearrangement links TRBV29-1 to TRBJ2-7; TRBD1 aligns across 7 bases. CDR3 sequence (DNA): TGCAGCGTCCGGGACAGCGGATCCTACGAGCAGTACTTC. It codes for CSVRDSGSYEQYF.